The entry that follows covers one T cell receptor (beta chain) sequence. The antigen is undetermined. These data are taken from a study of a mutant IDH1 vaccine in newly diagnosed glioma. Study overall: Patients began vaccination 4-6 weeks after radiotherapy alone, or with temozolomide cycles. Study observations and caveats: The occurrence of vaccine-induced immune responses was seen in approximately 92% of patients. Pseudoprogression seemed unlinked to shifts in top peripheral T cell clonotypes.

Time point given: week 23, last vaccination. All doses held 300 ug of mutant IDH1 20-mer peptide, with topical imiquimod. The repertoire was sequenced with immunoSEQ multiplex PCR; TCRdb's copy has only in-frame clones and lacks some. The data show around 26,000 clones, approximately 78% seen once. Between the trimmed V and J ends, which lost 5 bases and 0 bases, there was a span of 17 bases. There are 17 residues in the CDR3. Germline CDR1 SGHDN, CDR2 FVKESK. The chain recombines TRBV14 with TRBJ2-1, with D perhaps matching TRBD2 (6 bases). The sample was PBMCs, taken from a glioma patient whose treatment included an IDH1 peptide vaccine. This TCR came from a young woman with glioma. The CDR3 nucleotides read TGTGCCAGCAGCTCCTCGACGGGACTCAGCTCCTACAATGAGCAGTTCTTC. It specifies CASSSSTGLSSYNEQFF.